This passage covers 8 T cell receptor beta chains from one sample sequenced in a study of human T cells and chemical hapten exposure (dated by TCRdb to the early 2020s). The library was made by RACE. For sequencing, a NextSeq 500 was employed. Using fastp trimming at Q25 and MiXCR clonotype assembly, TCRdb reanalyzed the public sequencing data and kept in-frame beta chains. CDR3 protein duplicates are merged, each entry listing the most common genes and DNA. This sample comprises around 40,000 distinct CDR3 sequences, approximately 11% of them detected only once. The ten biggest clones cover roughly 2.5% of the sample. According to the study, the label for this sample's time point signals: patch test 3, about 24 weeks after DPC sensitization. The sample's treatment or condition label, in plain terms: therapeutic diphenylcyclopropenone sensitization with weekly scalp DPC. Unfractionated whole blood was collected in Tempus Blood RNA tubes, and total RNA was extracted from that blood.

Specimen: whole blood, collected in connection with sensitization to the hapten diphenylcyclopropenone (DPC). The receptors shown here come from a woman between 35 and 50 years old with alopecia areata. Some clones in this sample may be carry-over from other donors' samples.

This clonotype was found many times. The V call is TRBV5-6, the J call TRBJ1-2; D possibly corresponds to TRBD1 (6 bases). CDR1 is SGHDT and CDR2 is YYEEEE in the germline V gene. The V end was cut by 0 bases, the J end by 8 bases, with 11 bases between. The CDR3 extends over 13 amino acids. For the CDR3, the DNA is TGTGCCAGCAGCTTGGGACAGGTCGGAGGCTACACCTTC. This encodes CASSLGQVGGYTF.

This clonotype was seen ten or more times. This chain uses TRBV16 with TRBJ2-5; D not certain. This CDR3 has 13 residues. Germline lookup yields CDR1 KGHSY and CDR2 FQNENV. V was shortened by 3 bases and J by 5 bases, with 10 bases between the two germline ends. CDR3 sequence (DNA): TGTGCCAGCAGCCAGTCCCAGGTGGAGACCCAGTACTTC. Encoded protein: CASSQSQVETQYF.

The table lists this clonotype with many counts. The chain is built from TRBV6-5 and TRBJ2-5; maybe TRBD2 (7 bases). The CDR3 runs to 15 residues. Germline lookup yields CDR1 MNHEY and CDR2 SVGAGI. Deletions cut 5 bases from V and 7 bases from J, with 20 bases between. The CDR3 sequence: CASSKGGASFGTQYF. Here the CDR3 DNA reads TGTGCCAGCAGTAAAGGGGGGGCCTCGTTCGGGACCCAGTACTTC.

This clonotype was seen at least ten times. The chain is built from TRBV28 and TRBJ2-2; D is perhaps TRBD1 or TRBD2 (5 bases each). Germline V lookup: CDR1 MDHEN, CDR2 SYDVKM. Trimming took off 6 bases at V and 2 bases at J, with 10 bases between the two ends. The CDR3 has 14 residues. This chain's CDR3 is CASRGTANTGELFF. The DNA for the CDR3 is TGTGCCAGCAGGGGGACGGCCAACACCGGGGAGCTGTTTTTT.

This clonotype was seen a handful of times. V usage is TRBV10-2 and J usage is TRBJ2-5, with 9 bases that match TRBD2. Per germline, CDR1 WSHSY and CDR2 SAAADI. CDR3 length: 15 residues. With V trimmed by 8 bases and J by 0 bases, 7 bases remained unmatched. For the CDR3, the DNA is TGCGCCAGCTCGCTTACTAGCGGGCACCAAGAGACCCAGTACTTC. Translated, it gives CASSLTSGHQETQYF.

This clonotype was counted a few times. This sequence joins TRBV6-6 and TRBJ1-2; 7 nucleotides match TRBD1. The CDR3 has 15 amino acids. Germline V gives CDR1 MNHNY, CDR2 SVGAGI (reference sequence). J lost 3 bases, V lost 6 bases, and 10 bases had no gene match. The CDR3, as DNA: TGTGCCAGCAGCCCCCCAGACAGGGTCGACTATGGCTACACCTTC. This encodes CASSPPDRVDYGYTF.

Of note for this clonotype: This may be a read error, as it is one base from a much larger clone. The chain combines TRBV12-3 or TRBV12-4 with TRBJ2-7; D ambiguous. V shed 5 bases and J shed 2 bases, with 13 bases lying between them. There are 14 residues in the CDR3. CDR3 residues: CASSLWTQAYEQYF. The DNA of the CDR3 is TGTGCCAGCAGTCTCTGGACGCAAGCCTACGAGCAGTACTTC.

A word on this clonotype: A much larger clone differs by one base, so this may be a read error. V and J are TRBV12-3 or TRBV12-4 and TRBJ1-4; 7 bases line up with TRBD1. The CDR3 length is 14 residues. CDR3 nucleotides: TGTGCCAGCAGGGTTCAGGGGGGGGATGAAAATCTGTTTTTT. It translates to CASRVQGGDENLFF.